This T cell receptor (beta chain) derives from a study of immune heterogeneity within non-small cell lung tumors. Study overall: Histology included several squamous cell carcinomas, around nine non-squamous carcinomas and 1 unspecified tumor.

This clonotype was picked up a small number of times. Antigen specificity is unknown. The TCR beta CDR3 region underwent multiplex PCR amplification with 32 V and 13 J primers. TCRdb itself ran the multiplex PCR reads through MiXCR, one entry per CDR3 protein. Of over 8,500 distinct CDR3 sequences listed, 25% to 30% are singletons. Study-wide results and limits: Alongside site-unique high-frequency clones, identical dominant CDR3 beta clonotypes recurred across tumor sites within a patient. Individual patients' high-frequency T-cell receptor beta clonotypes were largely distinct from one another.

Trimming cost V 7 bases and J 1 base; bases outside gene matches: 4. This CDR3 has 15 amino acids. Per the germline V gene, CDR1 is MNHNS and CDR2 is SASEGT. The starting template was genomic DNA from bulk tumor, 600 ng per sample. Spaced far apart, several biopsies were taken from each primary tumor during surgery. The study cohort was described as untreated, and its members had newly diagnosed non-small cell lung cancer. They went on to have curative surgery. What was sequenced was lung tumor tissue. The TCR was taken from a man between 45 and 60 years old with non-small cell lung cancer. The rearrangement uses TRBV6-1 and TRBJ2-2; 9 bases agree with TRBD2. CDR3 sequence reads: CASKISGGNTGELFF. The DNA for the CDR3 is TGTGCCAGCAAAATTAGCGGGGGGAACACCGGGGAGCTGTTTTTT.